The present TCR beta chain was sequenced within a study of T cells in Graves' hyperthyroidism and ophthalmopathy. Researchers amplified the TCR beta CDR3 regions from RNA transcripts. The study used the HTBI primer set for a first-round RT-PCR of the TCR CDR3. A single record per CDR3 protein comes from TCRdb applying MiXCR to the multiplex PCR reads. The profile covers 40,000 or so distinct CDR3 sequences, with roughly 49% appearing a single time and about 6.2% taken by the ten largest. With regard to this clonotype: The CDR3 ends on some other residue instead of the conserved phenylalanine or tryptophan, so this is likely a read error. The DNA is left out, because the CDR3 cannot be placed on it with certainty; the CDR3 is given as TCRdb lists it.

Germline V gives CDR1 DFQATT, CDR2 SNEGSKA (reference sequence). The CDR3 is 8 residues long, ends included. This receptor was obtained from a woman aged 45-59 years with Graves' hyperthyroidism that later progressed to Graves' ophthalmopathy. Sequenced input: blood. The chain joins TRBV20-1 to TRBJ1-4; the D segment call TRBD1 is taken from the table without a DNA check. The CDR3 sequence is CSATVVGV.